One sample yielded the 21 T cell receptor beta chains listed below, sequenced in a study of blood T cell repertoires in COVID-19. TCRdb's copy holds only in-frame clones and misses some; the assay was immunoSEQ multiplex PCR. This sample has about 220,000 clones, with about 85% found just once. Sequencing was carried out using peripheral blood. The source is a man aged 50-60 years who had recovered from COVID-19.

The V and J genes are TRBV20-1 and TRBJ2-5; D remains ambiguous. The germline V and J ends were trimmed by 3 bases and 1 base, with 15 bases remaining between them. CDR1 and CDR2 from the germline V gene are DFQATT and SNEGSKA (reference sequence). The CDR3 runs to 15 residues. The CDR3 nucleotides are TGCAGTGCTAGTAGTCGGCAGGATCCCCAAGAGACCCAGTACTTC. This gives the protein CSASSRQDPQETQYF.

J is TRBJ2-7 and V is TRBV5-1; maybe TRBD1 (8 bases). V was clipped by 1 base and J by 2 bases, with 19 bases between them. The CDR3 loop spans 17 amino acids. The germline gives CDR1 SGHRS, CDR2 YFSETQ. CDR3 in DNA: TGCGCCAGCAGCTTGTTAGTCGGGGGGACAGGTGCCTACGAGCAGTACTTC. Translation gives CASSLLVGGTGAYEQYF.

This clone was seen once. The gene calls are TRBV27 and TRBJ1-5; 9 nucleotides agree with TRBD1. This CDR3 spans 18 amino acids. Trimming cost V 3 bases and J 5 bases; bases outside gene matches: 14. CDR1 and CDR2 from the germline V gene are MNHEY and SMNVEV (reference sequence). The DNA for the CDR3 is TGTGCCAGCAGTTTCCTGGGTCCCGGGACAGGGATCGATCAGCCCCAGCATTTT. It specifies CASSFLGPGTGIDQPQHF.

The V call is TRBV29-1, the J call TRBJ2-1; D remains ambiguous. V lost 4 bases and J 6 bases, leaving 10 bases between the germline ends. CDR1 SQVTM and CDR2 ANQGSEA come from the germline V gene. The length of the CDR3 is 12 residues. CDR3 DNA: TGCAGCGTTGGCGAGTCGCTCAATGAGCAGTTCTTC. This sequence encodes CSVGESLNEQFF.

The DNA for the CDR3 is TGTGCCAGCAGCTTAGTACTAGCGGGGGCCTACAATGAGCAGTTCTTC. Protein product: CASSLVLAGAYNEQFF. The chain links TRBV7-9 to TRBJ2-1; the match to TRBD2 covers 11 bases. This CDR3 spans 16 amino acids. The germline gives CDR1 SEHNR, CDR2 FQNEAQ (reference sequence). The V gene end was trimmed by 1 base and the J gene end by 2 bases; junction bases not matched to a gene: 1.

This sequence joins TRBV2 and TRBJ2-1; 9 bases align to TRBD1. Germline V lookup: CDR1 SNHLY, CDR2 FYNNEI. V was pared by 6 bases and J by 5 bases, with 5 bases of the junction left unmatched. The CDR3 runs 14 residues. DNA for the CDR3: TGTGCCAGCAGCAACAGGGGGCTAGACAATGAGCAGTTCTTC. Translating gives CASSNRGLDNEQFF.

This clone was seen a few times. The chain joins TRBV7-2 to TRBJ2-3; tentatively, D is TRBD1 (6 bases). This CDR3 is built from 15 residues. In germline, CDR1 is SGHTA, CDR2 FQGNSA. V lost 1 base and J 2 bases, leaving 10 bases between the germline ends. CDR3 in DNA: TGTGCCAGCAGCTTAGGAGGGACAATCACAGATACGCAGTATTTT. Protein: CASSLGGTITDTQYF. Drawing the rest from reference TRBV7-2 and TRBJ2-3, the complete variable domain is GAGVSQSPSNKVTEKGKDVELRCDPISGHTALYWYRQSLGQGLEFLIYFQGNSAPDKSGLPSDRFSAERTGGSVSTLTIQRTQQEDSAVYLCASSLGGTITDTQYFGPGTRLTVL.

V gene TRBV11-2 combines with J gene TRBJ2-5; 7 nucleotides match TRBD2. The CDR3 loop spans 17 amino acids. Germline V gene sequence: CDR1 SGHAT, CDR2 FQNNGV. With 0 bases clipped from V and 1 base from J, the junction kept 8 bases outside the gene matches. The CDR3: CASSLDHAGVAQETQYF. CDR3 in DNA: TGTGCCAGCAGCTTAGATCATGCGGGGGTAGCCCAAGAGACCCAGTACTTC. Full variable domain (rest looked up from reference TRBV11-2 and TRBJ2-5): EAGVAQSPRYKIIEKRQSVAFWCNPISGHATLYWYQQILGQGPKLLIQFQNNGVVDDSQLPKDRFSAERLKGVDSTLKIQPAKLEDSAVYLCASSLDHAGVAQETQYFGPGTRLLVL.

This clone was seen a handful of times. This chain uses TRBV4-1 with TRBJ2-2, with 12 bases lining up with TRBD2. After removal of 4 bases from V and 4 bases from J, the junction contained 4 bases not matched to a gene. The CDR3 consists of 16 residues. CDR1 and CDR2 from the germline V gene are MGHRA and YSYEKL. In DNA form, the CDR3 reads TGCGCCAGCAGCCTGACTAGCGGGAGTTTCACCGGGGAGCTGTTTTTT. Protein: CASSLTSGSFTGELFF.

The chain uses TRBV19 and TRBJ2-5; TRBD2 agrees at 10 bases. Per the germline V gene, CDR1 is LNHDA and CDR2 is SQIVND (reference sequence). V was pared by 11 bases and J by 7 bases, with 10 bases of the junction left unmatched. CDR3 length equals 13 residues. The CDR3: CAGAEREGRTQYF. CDR3 coding DNA: TGTGCCGGCGCGGAGCGGGAGGGCCGGACCCAGTACTTC.

The chain is built from TRBV28 and TRBJ2-7, with D possibly TRBD2 on 5 matching bases. V was pared by 3 bases and J by 2 bases, with 14 bases between. Germline V gene data show CDR1 as MDHEN and CDR2 as SYDVKM. The CDR3 loop spans 15 amino acids. The CDR3 DNA reads TGTGCCAGCAGTTTCCGGTGGAGCGGCACCTACGAGCAGTACTTC. Amino acid sequence: CASSFRWSGTYEQYF. Based on the CDR3 plus reference TRBV28 and TRBJ2-7, the full variable domain is DVKVTQSSRYLVKRTGEKVFLECVQDMDHENMFWYRQDPGLGLRLIYFSYDVKMKEKGDIPEGYSVSREKKERFSLILESASTNQTSMYLCASSFRWSGTYEQYFGPGTRLTVT.

As for this clone: The same CDR3 also results from other DNA sequences found in this sample. V and J are TRBV28 and TRBJ2-6; TRBD1 is a possible D gene (6 bases). The CDR3 consists of 15 residues. The ends were cut back, 6 bases at V and 0 bases at J, with 9 bases in the middle. Germline values: CDR1 MDHEN, CDR2 SYDVKM. As DNA, the CDR3 is TGTGCCAGCAGCCTCAGGGGCTCTGGGGCCAACGTCCTGACTTTC. This sequence encodes CASSLRGSGANVLTF.

V is TRBV18 and J is TRBJ1-1; D is perhaps TRBD1 (5 bases). Trimming pared 0 bases from V and 4 bases from J, leaving 15 bases between. Germline loops: CDR1 KGHSH, CDR2 LQKENI. This CDR3 comprises 16 residues. The CDR3 DNA reads TGTGCCAGCTCACCACCGCAGGGTACCGAACTCACTGAAGCTTTCTTT. The encoded protein is CASSPPQGTELTEAFF.

V is TRBV4-1 and J is TRBJ1-1, with TRBD1 as a possible D gene (5 bases). The V end was cut by 1 base, the J end by 5 bases, with 11 bases between. The germline V gene encodes CDR1 MGHRA and CDR2 YSYEKL. The CDR3 sequence is 14 residues long. CDR3 sequence: CASSQVQGETEAFF. Written as DNA, the CDR3 is TGCGCCAGCAGCCAAGTGCAGGGCGAAACTGAAGCTTTCTTT.

The rearrangement joins TRBV19 to TRBJ2-5, with 7 bases lining up with TRBD1. This CDR3 has 15 residues. Germline lookup yields CDR1 LNHDA and CDR2 SQIVND (reference sequence). J was trimmed by 4 bases and V by 3 bases; bases with no gene match: 8. CDR3 sequence (DNA): TGTGCCAGTAGTATCGGCAGACAGGGTCTAGAGACCCAGTACTTC. Translating gives CASSIGRQGLETQYF.

V is TRBV14 and J is TRBJ2-1; D perhaps matches TRBD2 (5 bases). Germline CDR1 and CDR2: SGHDN and FVKESK. The V gene lost 4 bases and the J gene lost 0 bases, with 10 bases spanning the gap. The length of the CDR3 is 15 residues. For the CDR3, the DNA is TGTGCCAGCAGCCGTCGAGCGGCCTCCTACAATGAGCAGTTCTTC. Protein: CASSRRAASYNEQFF.

The chain recombines TRBV28 with TRBJ2-1; 10 bases map to TRBD2. V trimming: 6 bases; J trimming: 0 bases; junction bases outside the gene matches: 2. CDR1 is MDHEN, CDR2 SYDVKM, per germline. CDR3 length: 15 amino acids. The CDR3 loop is CASRTSGNSYNEQFF. The DNA for the CDR3 is TGTGCCAGCAGAACTAGCGGGAACTCCTACAATGAGCAGTTCTTC.

The V gene is TRBV27, the J gene TRBJ2-3; TRBD2 agrees at 8 bases. From germline, CDR1 is MNHEY and CDR2 SMNVEV (reference sequence). CDR3 length: 19 residues. With V trimmed by 5 bases and J by 0 bases, 16 bases remained unmatched. CDR3 sequence: CASSPRLAIWRRSTDTQYF. CDR3 sequence (DNA): TGTGCCAGCAGTCCCCGACTAGCGATATGGAGACGAAGCACAGATACGCAGTATTTT.

This chain uses TRBV27 with TRBJ1-5, with D possibly being TRBD1 (6 bases). This CDR3 region has 15 residues. Germline-derived CDR1 and CDR2 are MNHEY and SMNVEV (reference sequence). Trimming stripped 2 bases from V and 2 bases from J, with 10 bases between. CDR3 sequence (DNA): TGTGCCAGCAGTTTAGGGGCAGGGGGCAATCAGCCCCAGCATTTT. It is translated as CASSLGAGGNQPQHF.

J is TRBJ2-5 and V is TRBV28, with D tentatively TRBD1 (5 bases). This CDR3 spans 14 amino acids. The V end lost 1 base, the J end lost 6 bases, and 12 bases lay between the germline ends. Germline V lookup: CDR1 MDHEN, CDR2 SYDVKM. The CDR3 nucleotides are TGTGCCAGCAGTTTATATGTTCAGGGAAAGACCCAGTACTTC. This encodes CASSLYVQGKTQYF.

The genes are TRBV11-2 and TRBJ2-7; 9 bases align to TRBD2. Losses at the gene ends were 1 base for V and 3 bases for J; bases not matched to a gene: 7. Germline lookup yields CDR1 SGHAT and CDR2 FQNNGV. The length of the CDR3 is 16 residues. The DNA of the CDR3 is TGTGCCAGCAGCTTAGGGGCGGGAGGGCCGAACTACGAGCAGTACTTC. It is translated as CASSLGAGGPNYEQYF. Together with reference TRBV11-2 and TRBJ2-7, the CDR3 gives the full variable domain: EAGVAQSPRYKIIEKRQSVAFWCNPISGHATLYWYQQILGQGPKLLIQFQNNGVVDDSQLPKDRFSAERLKGVDSTLKIQPAKLEDSAVYLCASSLGAGGPNYEQYFGPGTRLTVT.